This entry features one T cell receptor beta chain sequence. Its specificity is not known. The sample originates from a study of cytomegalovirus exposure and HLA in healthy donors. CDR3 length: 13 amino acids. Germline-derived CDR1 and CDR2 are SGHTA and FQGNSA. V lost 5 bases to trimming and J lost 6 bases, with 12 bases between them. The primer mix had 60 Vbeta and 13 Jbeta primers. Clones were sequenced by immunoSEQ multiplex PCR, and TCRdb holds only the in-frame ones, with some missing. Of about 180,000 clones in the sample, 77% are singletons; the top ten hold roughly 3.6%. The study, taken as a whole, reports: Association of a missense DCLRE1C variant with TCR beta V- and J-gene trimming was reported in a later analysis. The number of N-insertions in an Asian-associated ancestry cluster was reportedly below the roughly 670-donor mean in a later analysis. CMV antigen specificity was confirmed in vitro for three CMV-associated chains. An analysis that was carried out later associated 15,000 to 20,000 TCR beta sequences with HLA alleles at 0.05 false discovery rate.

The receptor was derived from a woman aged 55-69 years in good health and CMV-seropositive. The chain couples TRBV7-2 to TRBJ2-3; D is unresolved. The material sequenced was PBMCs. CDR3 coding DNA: TGTGCCAGCAGCCCAGGTACGGCCGATACGCAGTATTTT. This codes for CASSPGTADTQYF.